The present T cell receptor beta chain was sequenced within a study of T cells in Graves' hyperthyroidism and ophthalmopathy. Study-wide background: Upon initial diagnosis and before any treatment, peripheral blood was collected.

The study defined stable Graves' hyperthyroidism as no ophthalmopathy progression within 18 months. Those patients with uncontrolled infection, other autoimmune disease, pregnancy or lactation were excluded. Clinicians diagnosed patients from clinical symptoms, serum thyroxine and TRAb, thyroid ultrasound and orbital computed tomography. TCR beta CDR3 region amplification was performed from RNA transcripts. Using the HTBI primer set, a first-round RT-PCR was run on the TCR CDR3. TCRdb re-called the multiplex PCR reads through MiXCR, storing one row per CDR3 protein. This table has some 740,000 distinct CDR3 sequences, 13% to 15% appearing once. A few counts support this clonotype. Germline V gene data show CDR1 as LGHDT and CDR2 as YNNKEL (reference sequence). The junction had 7 bases not matched to a gene; V was cut back by 4 bases and J by 4 bases. The CDR3 has 15 amino acids.

The sample taken for sequencing was blood. The TCR was taken from a woman younger than 35 with Graves' hyperthyroidism. V gene TRBV3-1 combines with J gene TRBJ2-5, with 9 positions matching TRBD2. The CDR3 reads CASSLSGSYTETQYF. Here the CDR3 DNA reads TGTGCCAGCAGCCTTAGCGGGAGCTACACAGAGACCCAGTACTTC.